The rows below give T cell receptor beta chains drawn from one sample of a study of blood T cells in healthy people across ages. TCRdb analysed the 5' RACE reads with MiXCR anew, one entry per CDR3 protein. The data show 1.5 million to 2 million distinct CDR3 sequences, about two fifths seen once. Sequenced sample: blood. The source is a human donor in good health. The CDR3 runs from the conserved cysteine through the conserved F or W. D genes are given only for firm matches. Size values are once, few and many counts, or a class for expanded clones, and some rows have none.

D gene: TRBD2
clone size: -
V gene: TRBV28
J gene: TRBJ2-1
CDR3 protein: CAGSSFSGGALNEQFF
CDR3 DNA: TGTGCCGGCAGTTCCTTTAGCGGGGGGGCCCTAAATGAGCAGTTCTTC

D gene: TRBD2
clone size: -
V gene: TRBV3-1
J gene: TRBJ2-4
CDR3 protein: CASSQVGSGENIQYF
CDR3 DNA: TGTGCCAGCAGCCAAGTAGGTAGCGGGGAAAACATTCAGTACTTC

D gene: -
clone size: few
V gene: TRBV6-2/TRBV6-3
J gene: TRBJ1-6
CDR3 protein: CASSPTGGHSPLHF
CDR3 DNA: TGTGCCAGCAGTCCTACAGGTGGACATTCACCCCTCCACTTT

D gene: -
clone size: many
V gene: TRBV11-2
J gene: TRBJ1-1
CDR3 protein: CASSLGRATEAFF
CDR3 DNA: TGTGCCAGCAGTTTAGGACGGGCAACTGAAGCTTTCTTT

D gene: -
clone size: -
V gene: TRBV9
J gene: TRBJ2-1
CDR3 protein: CASSETRGPYNEQFF
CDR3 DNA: TGTGCCAGCAGCGAGACCAGGGGCCCCTACAATGAGCAGTTCTTC

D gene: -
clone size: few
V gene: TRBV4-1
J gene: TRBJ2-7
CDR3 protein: CASSQDNRVYEQYF
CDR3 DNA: TGCGCCAGCAGCCAAGATAACAGAGTCTACGAGCAGTACTTC

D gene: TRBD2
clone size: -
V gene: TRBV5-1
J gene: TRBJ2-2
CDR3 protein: CASSLTLTGTSGGINTGELFF
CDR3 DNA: TGCGCCAGCAGCTTGACCCTGACTGGGACTAGCGGGGGAATCAACACCGGGGAGCTGTTTTTT

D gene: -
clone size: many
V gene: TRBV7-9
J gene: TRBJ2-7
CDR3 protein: CASSLRLAYEQYF
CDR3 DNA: TGTGCCAGCAGCTTACGGCTTGCCTACGAGCAGTACTTC

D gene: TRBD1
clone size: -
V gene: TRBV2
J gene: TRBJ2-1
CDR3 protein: CASSWTGDGNEQFF
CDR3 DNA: TGTGCCAGCAGCTGGACAGGGGACGGGAATGAGCAGTTCTTC

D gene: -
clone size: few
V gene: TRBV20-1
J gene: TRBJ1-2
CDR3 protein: CSARDQVRIDGYTF
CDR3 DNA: TGCAGTGCTAGAGATCAGGTGAGGATCGATGGCTACACCTTC

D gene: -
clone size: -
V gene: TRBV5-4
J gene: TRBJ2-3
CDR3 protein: CASSLDLERDTQYF
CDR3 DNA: TGTGCCAGCAGCTTGGACCTGGAACGGGATACGCAGTATTTT

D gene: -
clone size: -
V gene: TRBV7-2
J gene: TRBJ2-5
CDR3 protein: CASSIPWPQETQYF
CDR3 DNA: TGTGCAAGCAGCATACCATGGCCCCAAGAGACCCAGTACTTC

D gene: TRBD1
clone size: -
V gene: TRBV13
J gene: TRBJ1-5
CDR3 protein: CASSFGTAQPQHF
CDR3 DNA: TGTGCCAGCAGCTTCGGGACAGCGCAGCCCCAGCATTTT

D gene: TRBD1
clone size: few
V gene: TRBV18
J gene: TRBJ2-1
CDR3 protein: CASSHMSGQGFSNEQFF
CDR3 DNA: TGTGCCAGCTCACATATGTCGGGACAGGGTTTTTCCAATGAGCAGTTCTTC

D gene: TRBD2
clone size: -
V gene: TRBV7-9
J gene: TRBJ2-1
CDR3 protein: CASSLPSGGTNEQFF
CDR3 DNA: TGTGCCAGCAGCCTACCTAGCGGGGGCACGAATGAGCAGTTCTTC

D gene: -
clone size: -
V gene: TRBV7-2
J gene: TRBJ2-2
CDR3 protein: CASSLRTGRNTGELFF
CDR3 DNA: TGTGCCAGCAGCTTAAGAACAGGGAGGAACACCGGGGAGCTGTTTTTT

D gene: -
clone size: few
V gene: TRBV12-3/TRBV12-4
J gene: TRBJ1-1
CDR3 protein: CASSNRQRVYAFF
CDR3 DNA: TGTGCCAGCAGTAATAGACAGAGGGTCTACGCTTTCTTT

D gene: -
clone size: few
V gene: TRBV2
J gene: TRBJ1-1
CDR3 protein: CASSVDRSEAFF
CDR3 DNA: TGTGCCAGCAGTGTAGACAGGAGTGAAGCTTTCTTT

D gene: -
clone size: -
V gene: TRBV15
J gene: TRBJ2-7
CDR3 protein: CATSREQGPYEQYF
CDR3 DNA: TGTGCCACCAGCAGAGAACAGGGCCCCTACGAGCAGTACTTC

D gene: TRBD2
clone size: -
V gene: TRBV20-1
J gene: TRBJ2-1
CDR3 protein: CSPASPSTSGYNEQFF
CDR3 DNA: TGCAGTCCTGCGAGCCCCTCGACTAGCGGGTACAATGAGCAGTTCTTC